The TCR beta chain described here comes from a study of T cells in Graves' hyperthyroidism and ophthalmopathy. The investigators amplified TCR beta CDR3 regions from RNA transcripts. Using the HTBI primer set, a first-round RT-PCR was run on the TCR CDR3. TCRdb re-analysed the multiplex PCR reads in MiXCR, keeping a single row per CDR3 protein. The sample consists of about 610,000 distinct CDR3 sequences, over 12% of them appearing once. This clonotype was recorded a few times. Trimming cost V 2 bases and J 0 bases, with 10 bases left between them. Germline V gives CDR1 SGHAT, CDR2 FQDESV (reference sequence). The CDR3 has 16 amino acids.

The sequenced sample was blood. The clonotype originates from a woman between 40 and 50 years old with Graves' ophthalmopathy. This sequence joins TRBV11-1 and TRBJ2-2; possible D gene TRBD2, 6 bases. CDR3 nucleotide sequence: TGTGCCAGCAGCTTACTCGGGAGAGCGAACACCGGGGAGCTGTTTTTT. Protein: CASSLLGRANTGELFF.